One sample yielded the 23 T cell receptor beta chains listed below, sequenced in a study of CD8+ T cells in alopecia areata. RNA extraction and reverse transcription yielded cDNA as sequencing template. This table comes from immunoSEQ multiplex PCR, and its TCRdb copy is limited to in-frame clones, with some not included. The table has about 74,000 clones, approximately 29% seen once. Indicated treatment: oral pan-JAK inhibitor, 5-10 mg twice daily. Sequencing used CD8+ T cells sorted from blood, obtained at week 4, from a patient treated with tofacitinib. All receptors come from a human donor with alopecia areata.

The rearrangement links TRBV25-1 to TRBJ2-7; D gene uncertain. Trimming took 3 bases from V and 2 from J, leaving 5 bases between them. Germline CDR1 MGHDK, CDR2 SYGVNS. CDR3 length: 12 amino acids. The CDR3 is CASSDSPYEQYF. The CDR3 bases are TGTGCCAGCAGTGACAGCCCCTACGAGCAGTACTTC.

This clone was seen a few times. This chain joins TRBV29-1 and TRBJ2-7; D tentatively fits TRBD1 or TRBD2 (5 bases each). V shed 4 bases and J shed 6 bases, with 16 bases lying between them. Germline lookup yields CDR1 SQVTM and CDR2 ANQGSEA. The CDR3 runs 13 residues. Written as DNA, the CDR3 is TGCAGCGTTGTAGTGGGGGTGTCTGCCGAGCAGTACTTC. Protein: CSVVVGVSAEQYF.

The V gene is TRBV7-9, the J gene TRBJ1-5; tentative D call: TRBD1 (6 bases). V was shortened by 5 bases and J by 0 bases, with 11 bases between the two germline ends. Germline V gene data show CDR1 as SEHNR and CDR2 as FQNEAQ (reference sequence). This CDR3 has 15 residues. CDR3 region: CASSRTTGSNQPQHF. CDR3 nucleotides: TGTGCCAGCAGCCGAACGACAGGTAGCAATCAGCCCCAGCATTTT.

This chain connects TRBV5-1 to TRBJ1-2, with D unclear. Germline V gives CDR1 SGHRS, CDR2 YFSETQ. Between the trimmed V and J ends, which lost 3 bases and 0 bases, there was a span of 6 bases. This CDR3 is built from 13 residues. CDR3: CASSSSSNYGYTF. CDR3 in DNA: TGCGCCAGCAGCTCATCTTCTAACTATGGCTACACCTTC. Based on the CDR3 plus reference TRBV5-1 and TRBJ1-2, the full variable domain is KAGVTQTPRYLIKTRGQQVTLSCSPISGHRSVSWYQQTPGQGLQFLFEYFSETQRNKGNFPGRFSGRQFSNSRSEMNVSTLELGDSALYLCASSSSSNYGYTFGSGTRLTVV.

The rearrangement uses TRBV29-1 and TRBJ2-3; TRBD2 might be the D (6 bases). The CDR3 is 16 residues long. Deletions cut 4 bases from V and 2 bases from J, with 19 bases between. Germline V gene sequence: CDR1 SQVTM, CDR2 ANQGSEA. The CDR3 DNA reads TGCAGCGTTGGCGTCCGGGACTCGTTTTACACAGATACGCAGTATTTT. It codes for CSVGVRDSFYTDTQYF.

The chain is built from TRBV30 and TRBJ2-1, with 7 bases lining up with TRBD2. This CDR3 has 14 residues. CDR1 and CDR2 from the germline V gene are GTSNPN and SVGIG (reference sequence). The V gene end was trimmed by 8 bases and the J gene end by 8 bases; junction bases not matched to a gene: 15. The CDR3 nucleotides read TGTGCCACCCGCGGGGTAGCGGGTAGGGATGAGCAGTTCTTC. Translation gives CATRGVAGRDEQFF.

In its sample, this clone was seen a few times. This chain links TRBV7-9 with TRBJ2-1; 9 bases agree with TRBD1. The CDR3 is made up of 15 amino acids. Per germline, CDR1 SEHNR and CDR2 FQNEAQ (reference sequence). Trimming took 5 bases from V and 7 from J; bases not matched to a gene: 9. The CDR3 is CASSPAGTGNNEQFF. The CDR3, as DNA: TGTGCCAGCAGCCCCGCCGGGACAGGGAATAATGAGCAGTTCTTC. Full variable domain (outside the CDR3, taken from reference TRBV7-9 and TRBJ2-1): DTGVSQNPRHKITKRGQNVTFRCDPISEHNRLYWYRQTLGQGPEFLTYFQNEAQLEKSRLLSDRFSAERPKGSFSTLEIQRTEQGDSAMYLCASSPAGTGNNEQFFGPGTRLTVL.

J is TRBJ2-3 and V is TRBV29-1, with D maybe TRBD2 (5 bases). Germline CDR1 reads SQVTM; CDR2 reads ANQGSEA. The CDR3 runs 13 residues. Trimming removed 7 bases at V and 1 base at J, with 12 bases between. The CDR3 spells CSARDWGTDTQYF. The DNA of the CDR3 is TGCAGCGCCCGGGATTGGGGCACAGATACGCAGTATTTT.

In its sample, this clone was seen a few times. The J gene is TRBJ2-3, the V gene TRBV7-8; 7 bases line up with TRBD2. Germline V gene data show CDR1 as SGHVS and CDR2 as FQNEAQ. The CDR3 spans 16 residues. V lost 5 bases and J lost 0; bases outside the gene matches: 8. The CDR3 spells CASSPLGAGSTDTQYF. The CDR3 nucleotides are TGTGCCAGCAGCCCGCTGGGAGCGGGGAGCACAGATACGCAGTATTTT. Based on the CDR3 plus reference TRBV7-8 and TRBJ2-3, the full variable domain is GAGVSQSPRYKVAKRGQDVALRCDPISGHVSLFWYQQALGQGPEFLTYFQNEAQLDKSGLPSDRFFAERPEGSVSTLKIQRTQQEDSAVYLCASSPLGAGSTDTQYFGPGTRLTVL.

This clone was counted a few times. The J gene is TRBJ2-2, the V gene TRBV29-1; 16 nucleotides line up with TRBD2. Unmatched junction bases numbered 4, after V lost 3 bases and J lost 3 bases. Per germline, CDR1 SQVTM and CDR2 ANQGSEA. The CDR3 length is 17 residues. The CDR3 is CSVEGLAGGPYTGELFF. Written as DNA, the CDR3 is TGCAGCGTTGAGGGACTAGCGGGAGGGCCTTACACCGGGGAGCTGTTTTTT.

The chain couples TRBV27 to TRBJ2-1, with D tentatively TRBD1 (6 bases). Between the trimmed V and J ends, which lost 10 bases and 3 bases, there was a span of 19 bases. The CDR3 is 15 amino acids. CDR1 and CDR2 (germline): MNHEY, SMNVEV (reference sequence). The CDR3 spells CATILPGHNYNEQFF. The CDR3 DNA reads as TGTGCCACCATATTACCGGGACACAACTACAATGAGCAGTTCTTC.

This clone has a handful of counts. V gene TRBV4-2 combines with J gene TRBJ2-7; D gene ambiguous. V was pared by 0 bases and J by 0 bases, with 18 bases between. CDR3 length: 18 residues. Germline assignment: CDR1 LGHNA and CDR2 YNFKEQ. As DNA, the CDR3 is TGTGCCAGCAGCCAAGAAGGCGTTGGGCATTGGGCCTCCTACGAGCAGTACTTC. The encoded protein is CASSQEGVGHWASYEQYF.

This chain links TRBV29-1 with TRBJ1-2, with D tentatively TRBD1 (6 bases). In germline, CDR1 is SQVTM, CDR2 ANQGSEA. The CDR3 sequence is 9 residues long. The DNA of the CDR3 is TGCTCAACGGGGGACATCTACACCTTC. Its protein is CSTGDIYTF.

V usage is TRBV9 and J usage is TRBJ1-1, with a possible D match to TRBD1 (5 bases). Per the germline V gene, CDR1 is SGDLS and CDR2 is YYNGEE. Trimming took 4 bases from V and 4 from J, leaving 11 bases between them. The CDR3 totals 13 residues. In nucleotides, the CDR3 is TGTGCCAGCAGCTTACGGGGGGGCACTGAAGCTTTCTTT. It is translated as CASSLRGGTEAFF.

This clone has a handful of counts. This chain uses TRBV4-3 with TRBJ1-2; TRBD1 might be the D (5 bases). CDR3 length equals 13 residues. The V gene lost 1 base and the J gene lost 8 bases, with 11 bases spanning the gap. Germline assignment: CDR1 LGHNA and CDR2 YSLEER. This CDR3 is CASSQAFGDGYTF. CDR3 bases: TGCGCCAGCAGCCAAGCTTTCGGGGACGGCTACACCTTC.

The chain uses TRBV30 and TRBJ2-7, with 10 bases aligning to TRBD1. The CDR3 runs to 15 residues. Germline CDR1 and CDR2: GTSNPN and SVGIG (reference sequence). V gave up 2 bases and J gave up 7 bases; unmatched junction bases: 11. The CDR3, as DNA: TGTGCCTGGAGTCCAACCGGGACAGGGGCGAGGGAGCAGTACTTC. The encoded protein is CAWSPTGTGAREQYF.

The CDR3 loop is CASSLGGQETQYF. As DNA, the CDR3 is TGTGCCAGCAGCTTAGGAGGACAAGAGACCCAGTACTTC. V usage is TRBV7-2 and J usage is TRBJ2-5; D gene ambiguous. The V end was cut by 1 base, the J end by 2 bases, with 5 bases between. The CDR3 runs 13 residues. Per germline, CDR1 SGHTA and CDR2 FQGNSA.

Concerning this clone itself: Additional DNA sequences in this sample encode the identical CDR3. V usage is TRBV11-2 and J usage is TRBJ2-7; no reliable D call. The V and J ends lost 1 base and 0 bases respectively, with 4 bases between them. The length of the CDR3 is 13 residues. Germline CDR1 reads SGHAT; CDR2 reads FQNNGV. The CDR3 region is CASSLGGSYEQYF. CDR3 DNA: TGTGCCAGCAGCTTAGGGGGCTCCTACGAGCAGTACTTC.

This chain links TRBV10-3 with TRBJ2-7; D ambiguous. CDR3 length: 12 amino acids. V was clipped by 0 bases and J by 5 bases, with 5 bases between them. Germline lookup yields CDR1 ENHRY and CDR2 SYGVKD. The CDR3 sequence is CAISESWDEQYF. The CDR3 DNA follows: TGTGCCATCAGTGAGTCATGGGACGAGCAGTACTTC.

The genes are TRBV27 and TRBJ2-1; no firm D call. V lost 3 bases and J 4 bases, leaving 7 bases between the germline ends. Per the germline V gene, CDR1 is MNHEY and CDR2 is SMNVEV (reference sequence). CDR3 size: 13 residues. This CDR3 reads CASSFGIYNEQFF. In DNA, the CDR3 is TGTGCCAGCAGTTTTGGCATTTACAATGAGCAGTTCTTC.

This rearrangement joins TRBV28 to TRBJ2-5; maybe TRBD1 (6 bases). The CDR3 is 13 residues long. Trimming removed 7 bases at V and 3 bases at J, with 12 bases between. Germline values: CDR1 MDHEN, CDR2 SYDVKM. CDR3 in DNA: TGTGCCAGCACCAGGACAGCCGAAGAGACCCAGTACTTC. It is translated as CASTRTAEETQYF.

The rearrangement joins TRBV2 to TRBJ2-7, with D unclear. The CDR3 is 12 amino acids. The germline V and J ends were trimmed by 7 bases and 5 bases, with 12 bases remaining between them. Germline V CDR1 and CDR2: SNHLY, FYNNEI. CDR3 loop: CASMVRRNEQYF. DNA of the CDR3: TGTGCCAGCATGGTTCGTCGGAACGAGCAGTACTTC.

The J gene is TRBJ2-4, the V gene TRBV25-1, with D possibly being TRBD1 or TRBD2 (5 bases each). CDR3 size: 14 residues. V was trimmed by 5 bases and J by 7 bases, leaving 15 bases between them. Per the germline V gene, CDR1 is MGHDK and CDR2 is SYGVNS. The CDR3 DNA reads TGTGCCAGCAGTCACCGGGGCCGTCAGAACATTCAGTACTTC. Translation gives CASSHRGRQNIQYF.